One sample yielded the 26 T cell receptor beta chains listed below, sequenced in a study of CD8 T cells in Susac syndrome. Random hexamers primed reverse transcription of roughly 0.5 to 1 ug RNA. Using its own MiXCR run on the immunoSEQ multiplex PCR reads, TCRdb lists one record per CDR3 protein. The table lists about 150,000 distinct CDR3 sequences, 94% of them singletons. The sample was CD8+ T cells from PBMCs. The receptors here all came from a human donor with multiple sclerosis.

This clonotype was seen only a few times. The V gene is TRBV25-1, the J gene TRBJ2-1; D unresolved. This CDR3 is 12 amino acids long. Trimming cost V 5 bases and J 0 bases, with 2 bases left between them. Germline V gene lookup returns CDR1 MGHDK and CDR2 SYGVNS. The CDR3, as DNA: TGTGCCAGCAGTCCCTCCTACAATGAGCAGTTCTTC. It codes for CASSPSYNEQFF.

The J gene is TRBJ2-1, the V gene TRBV30; no reliable D call. This CDR3 spans 14 amino acids. CDR1 is GTSNPN, CDR2 SVGIG, per germline (reference sequence). The V end was cut by 0 bases, the J end by 9 bases, with 15 bases between. The CDR3 reads CAWSVVSDPSEQFF. As DNA, the CDR3 is TGTGCCTGGAGTGTAGTCTCTGATCCAAGTGAGCAGTTCTTC.

The rearrangement uses TRBV13 and TRBJ1-1, with TRBD1 matching 8 bases. CDR1 is PRHDT and CDR2 is FYEKMQ in the germline V gene (reference sequence). CDR3 size: 13 residues. J gave up 7 bases and V 3 bases, and 4 bases lay outside the gene matches. CDR3 sequence: CASSLTGVNEAFF. The CDR3 DNA is TGTGCCAGCAGCTTGACAGGGGTCAATGAAGCTTTCTTT.

The chain recombines TRBV6-1 with TRBJ2-3, with 10 bases lining up with TRBD1. With V trimmed by 5 bases and J by 2 bases, 4 bases remained unmatched. Germline V gives CDR1 MNHNS, CDR2 SASEGT. This CDR3 is 15 amino acids long. CDR3 DNA sequence: TGTGCCAGCAGTTCCGGGACAGGGGACACAGATACGCAGTATTTT. It translates to CASSSGTGDTDTQYF.

V usage is TRBV20-1 and J usage is TRBJ1-1; 7 positions agree with TRBD1. This CDR3 is built from 15 residues. J gave up 2 bases and V 0 bases, and 6 bases lay outside the gene matches. Germline V gene sequence: CDR1 DFQATT, CDR2 SNEGSKA (reference sequence). The CDR3 coding sequence is TGCAGTGCTAGAGATCTAGGGGGCACTAACACTGAAGCTTTCTTT. Its protein product is CSARDLGGTNTEAFF.

The chain uses TRBV29-1 and TRBJ1-2, with D uncertain. The germline gives CDR1 SQVTM, CDR2 ANQGSEA. The CDR3 is made up of 12 amino acids. V lost 5 bases and J 8 bases, leaving 15 bases between the germline ends. The CDR3 here is CSVPTEFAGYTF. Written as DNA, the CDR3 is TGCAGCGTTCCCACCGAGTTCGCCGGCTACACCTTC.

This chain links TRBV7-9 with TRBJ2-3; TRBD1 agrees at 9 bases. With V trimmed by 6 bases and J by 7 bases, 5 bases remained unmatched. CDR1 is SEHNR and CDR2 is FQNEAQ in the germline V gene (reference sequence). This CDR3 is built from 13 residues. This CDR3 is CASRGQGPHTQYF. CDR3 sequence (DNA): TGTGCCAGCAGAGGACAGGGGCCGCATACGCAGTATTTT.

CDR3 sequence (DNA): TGCAGTGCTAGGGGGGCCAGGGTAGGAGCTGAAGCTTTCTTT. Translated: CSARGARVGAEAFF. The rearrangement links TRBV20-1 to TRBJ1-1, with D possibly matching TRBD1 (6 bases). This CDR3 has 14 amino acids. Trimming cost V 3 bases and J 6 bases, with 17 bases left between them. Germline V gives CDR1 DFQATT, CDR2 SNEGSKA (reference sequence).

The chain employs TRBV3-1 and TRBJ1-1; D ambiguous. Germline values: CDR1 LGHDT, CDR2 YNNKEL (reference sequence). This CDR3 spans 14 amino acids. V lost 2 bases and J 2 bases, leaving 9 bases between the germline ends. CDR3 DNA sequence: TGTGCCAGCAGCCAAAGGGTGTTCAACACTGAAGCTTTCTTT. Its protein product is CASSQRVFNTEAFF.

In its sample, this clonotype was seen once. The J gene is TRBJ1-5, the V gene TRBV5-6; a weak D match, TRBD1 (6 bases). V was clipped by 1 base and J by 4 bases, with 9 bases between them. Germline V CDR1 and CDR2: SGHDT, YYEEEE. This CDR3 is built from 14 residues. The CDR3 spells CASSLRTVNQPQHF. Written as DNA, the CDR3 is TGTGCCAGCAGCTTGAGGACAGTTAATCAGCCCCAGCATTTT.

The gene calls are TRBV2 and TRBJ2-3; perhaps TRBD2 as D (6 bases). The CDR3 contains 14 residues. V was pared by 8 bases and J by 0 bases, with 12 bases between. CDR1 is SNHLY, CDR2 FYNNEI, per germline. The CDR3 nucleotides read TGTGCCAGCGTAGCGGCGGGGAGCACAGATACGCAGTATTTT. Its translation is CASVAAGSTDTQYF.

V usage is TRBV20-1 and J usage is TRBJ2-7; 10 nucleotides agree with TRBD1. Trimming cost V 0 bases and J 2 bases; bases outside gene matches: 4. The CDR3 contains 15 residues. CDR1 and CDR2 from the germline V gene are DFQATT and SNEGSKA (reference sequence). In DNA form, the CDR3 reads TGCAGTGCTAGAGATCAGGGACAGGGGCCCTACGAGCAGTACTTC. Amino acids: CSARDQGQGPYEQYF.

This chain links TRBV27 with TRBJ2-7; a weak D match, TRBD1 (5 bases). Trimming pared 2 bases from V and 2 bases from J, leaving 10 bases between. Germline loops: CDR1 MNHEY, CDR2 SMNVEV (reference sequence). The CDR3 sequence is 14 residues long. CDR3 sequence (DNA): TGTGCCAGCAGTTTAGAAGGGGAAGCCTACGAGCAGTACTTC. As protein: CASSLEGEAYEQYF.

V gene TRBV3-1 combines with J gene TRBJ1-1; D not resolved. The CDR3 runs 15 residues. From germline, CDR1 is LGHDT and CDR2 YNNKEL (reference sequence). V was cut by 5 bases and J by 0 bases, with 13 bases left in between. In DNA form, the CDR3 reads TGTGCCAGCAGCGTACCGGGTTCCATGAACACTGAAGCTTTCTTT. Translation gives CASSVPGSMNTEAFF.

In this sample, this clonotype turned up once. V is TRBV15 and J is TRBJ2-2; 10 nucleotides match TRBD1. Germline V gene lookup returns CDR1 LNHNV and CDR2 YYDKDF (reference sequence). This CDR3 is 12 amino acids long. V lost 11 bases and J lost 6; bases outside the gene matches: 3. CDR3 sequence reads: CASGQGAGELFF. The CDR3 bases are TGTGCCTCTGGACAGGGGGCCGGGGAGCTGTTTTTT.

The chain joins TRBV27 to TRBJ2-2; no firm D call. V gave up 2 bases and J gave up 2 bases, with 12 bases separating them. This CDR3 is built from 16 residues. From germline, CDR1 is MNHEY and CDR2 SMNVEV (reference sequence). CDR3 sequence reads: CASSLEGLFNTGELFF. The CDR3 coding sequence is TGTGCCAGCAGTTTAGAAGGTCTATTTAACACCGGGGAGCTGTTTTTT.

The chain combines TRBV6-2 or TRBV6-3 with TRBJ1-1, with D hard to call. The CDR3 length is 14 residues. Looked up from germline, CDR1 is MNHEY and CDR2 is SVGEGT. The germline V and J ends were trimmed by 5 bases and 6 bases, with 16 bases remaining between them. Written as DNA, the CDR3 is TGTGCCAGCAGTAAATACTCCGGAAGCGCTGAAGCTTTCTTT. As protein: CASSKYSGSAEAFF.

The chain couples TRBV9 to TRBJ2-3; D uncertain. Trimming cost V 3 bases and J 8 bases, with 10 bases left between them. The CDR3 has 12 amino acids. Germline V gene lookup returns CDR1 SGDLS and CDR2 YYNGEE. CDR3 residues: CASSEDGGTQYF. DNA of the CDR3: TGTGCCAGCAGCGAGGACGGCGGTACGCAGTATTTT.

This chain uses TRBV29-1 with TRBJ2-1, with unresolved D. Germline V lookup: CDR1 SQVTM, CDR2 ANQGSEA. V gave up 0 bases and J gave up 1 base, with 13 bases separating them. The CDR3 extends over 16 amino acids. The CDR3: CSVEDRTASSYNEQFF. The CDR3 DNA sequence: TGCAGCGTTGAAGATAGAACTGCTTCTTCCTACAATGAGCAGTTCTTC.

The chain couples TRBV27 to TRBJ1-2; D is unclear. There are 13 residues in the CDR3. Germline-derived CDR1 and CDR2 are MNHEY and SMNVEV (reference sequence). V was pared by 10 bases and J by 4 bases, with 16 bases between. This CDR3 is CATHDVLGYGYTF. Here the CDR3 DNA reads TGTGCCACCCACGATGTCCTGGGCTATGGCTACACCTTC.

The chain has TRBV20-1 and TRBJ1-1, with no clear D. Looked up from germline, CDR1 is DFQATT and CDR2 is SNEGSKA (reference sequence). The CDR3 length is 14 residues. Between the trimmed V and J ends, which lost 0 bases and 0 bases, there was a span of 8 bases. The CDR3 coding sequence is TGCAGTGCTAGAGAACAGCGGATGAACACTGAAGCTTTCTTT. Its protein is CSAREQRMNTEAFF.

The V gene is TRBV27, the J gene TRBJ1-4, with D unresolved. V was clipped by 6 bases and J by 4 bases, with 12 bases between them. The germline gives CDR1 MNHEY, CDR2 SMNVEV (reference sequence). The CDR3 has 14 residues. Written as DNA, the CDR3 is TGTGCCAGCAGACCGTCTGGCCGTAATGAAAAACTGTTTTTT. Translating it yields CASRPSGRNEKLFF.

The V call is TRBV14, the J call TRBJ1-1; D not certain. V was clipped by 5 bases and J by 1 base, with 11 bases between them. This CDR3 comprises 14 residues. Germline V CDR1 and CDR2: SGHDN, FVKESK. Here the CDR3 DNA reads TGTGCCAGCAGCTCTTCCGGGAAGAACACTGAAGCTTTCTTT. Amino acids: CASSSSGKNTEAFF.

V is TRBV7-9 and J is TRBJ2-7; 8 bases are shared with TRBD1. The CDR3 has 15 amino acids. Trimming cost V 5 bases and J 2 bases; bases outside gene matches: 8. CDR1 and CDR2 from the germline V gene are SEHNR and FQNEAQ (reference sequence). The CDR3 coding sequence is TGTGCCAGCAGCCCTTGGGACAGGCAGCCCTACGAGCAGTACTTC. This sequence encodes CASSPWDRQPYEQYF.

J is TRBJ2-4 and V is TRBV27; D is possibly TRBD1 or TRBD2 (6 bases each). The germline V and J ends were trimmed by 1 base and 7 bases, with 8 bases remaining between them. The CDR3 runs 13 residues. Germline-derived CDR1 and CDR2 are MNHEY and SMNVEV (reference sequence). Here the CDR3 DNA reads TGTGCCAGCAGTTTATTAGGGGGGAACATTCAGTACTTC. The encoded protein is CASSLLGGNIQYF.

This chain uses TRBV7-8 with TRBJ2-5, with D perhaps matching TRBD1 (6 bases). This CDR3 contains 13 residues. Germline V CDR1 and CDR2: SGHVS, FQNEAQ. The ends were cut back, 5 bases at V and 5 bases at J, with 12 bases in the middle. The CDR3 reads CASSADSFETQYF. CDR3 sequence (DNA): TGTGCCAGCAGCGCGGACAGTTTTGAGACCCAGTACTTC.